Listed below are T cell receptor beta chains from one sample, sequenced in a study of shared clonotypes between healthy human individuals. Only in-frame clones appear in the TCRdb table, and some are missing; sequencing was by immunoSEQ multiplex PCR. Among approximately 700,000 clones listed, 60% to 75% were seen once. Input material: memory CD4+ T cells sorted from blood. These receptors all stem from a woman under 40 in good health. Both conserved end residues are trimmed from each CDR3. Clone sizes are given selectively: once, few, many, or a class where the clone is expanded.

NA	TRBV4-1	12	TRBJ2-5	ASRRLAGGETQY
few	TRBV6-1	11	TRBJ2-7	ASGEVTNYEQY
few	TRBV6-6	13	TRBJ1-5	ASSSGGLQDQPQH
few	TRBV6-5	13	TRBJ2-1	ASSYEAGSYNEQF
NA	TRBV28	16	TRBJ1-5	ASSSPGQGLYSNQPQH
NA	TRBV4-1	15	TRBJ2-2	ASSQDYLTANTGELF
NA	TRBV10-3	12	TRBJ2-6	AISRASGANVLT
NA	TRBV27	11	TRBJ2-4	ASMRTDLRIQY
NA	TRBV5-4	12	TRBJ2-3	ASTSGGAEDTQY
NA	TRBV11-2	12	TRBJ1-2	ASSVGTGPFRYT
NA	TRBV6-5	14	TRBJ1-4	ASSYSWGRLDEKLF
NA	TRBV5-6	12	TRBJ1-2	ASSLPGSIYGYT
NA	TRBV28	13	TRBJ1-2	ASSSGQYNRYGYT
NA	TRBV19	17	TRBJ2-1	ASSRRVAGGWSSYNEQF
NA	TRBV7-9	12	TRBJ1-4	ASSLAGSNEKLF
once	TRBV5-6	11	TRBJ1-2	ASRRDANYGYT
few	TRBV9	15	TRBJ2-1	ASSAKPGTGGYNEQF
NA	TRBV7-6	12	TRBJ1-1	ASIQGQANTEAF
NA	TRBV2	12	TRBJ1-2	ASSERGQNYGYT
NA	TRBV2	17	TRBJ2-3	AGTGTSDNTYWGTDTQY
NA	TRBV6-5	13	TRBJ2-1	ASSYGGQGHNEQF
NA	TRBV6-4	12	TRBJ2-3	ASSDRGGSDTQY
NA	TRBV4-2	14	TRBJ2-3	ASSQSLAGVEDTQY
NA	TRBV16	13	TRBJ2-7	ASSRISGTGVEQY
NA	TRBV6-1	12	TRBJ2-7	ASRFGQGAYEQY
few	TRBV27	12	TRBJ2-7	ASSFDGSVGEQY
NA	TRBV2	9	TRBJ2-3	ASWGPDTQY
NA	TRBV5-4	14	TRBJ1-3	ASSLGGGLSGNTIY
once	TRBV28	12	TRBJ1-4	ATHRDRESEKLF
NA	TRBV6-5	13	TRBJ1-2	ASSYTTGGIYGYT
NA	TRBV19	16	TRBJ1-1	ASSSGHARAGEVTEAF
few	TRBV5-1	15	TRBJ2-1	ASSSNPGLAGVREQF
NA	TRBV9	16	TRBJ2-7	ASSVGTSGAGSAYEQY
NA	TRBV28	13	TRBJ2-7	ASSPHGAGPYEQY
NA	TRBV6-5	14	TRBJ2-2	ASSFERTGNTGELF
NA	TRBV27	11	TRBJ1-4	ASRAPTNEKLF
NA	TRBV7-2	13	TRBJ2-5	ASSLVVAGRETQY
few	TRBV7-8	12	TRBJ2-4	ASSQDGTWNIQY
NA	TRBV10-1	10	TRBJ2-5	ASSESYETQY
once	TRBV13	14	TRBJ2-3	ASSLMFGENTDTQY